This T cell receptor (beta chain) was sequenced for a study of T cells in Graves' hyperthyroidism and ophthalmopathy. Findings and caveats of the study: Peripheral blood also featured most of the thyroid clonotypes expanded above 0.001.

To note about this clonotype: Its antigen is unidentified.

Trimming shortened V by 0 bases and J by 12 bases, and 20 bases separated the two germline ends. The CDR3 is 15 residues long. Germline V gene data show CDR1 as SGHTA and CDR2 as FQGNSA. Hyperthyroidism in the patients, aged 18 to 65, was newly diagnosed and under 2 months in duration. A patient was excluded if there was uncontrolled infection, other autoimmune disease, pregnancy or lactation. The CDR3 regions of TCR beta were amplified from RNA transcripts. TCR CDR3 underwent first-round RT-PCR with the HTBI primer set. TCRdb recomputed calls from the multiplex PCR reads with MiXCR, one row per CDR3 protein. The sample yields around 100,000 distinct CDR3 sequences, approximately 50% seen once.

Sequencing was done on a sample of blood. This receptor was taken from a man aged 35-49 years with Graves' hyperthyroidism. The chain is built from TRBV7-2 and TRBJ1-2; a possible D gene is TRBD1 (5 bases). This CDR3 is CASSLALGTSSGNTF. The CDR3 DNA follows: TGTGCCAGCAGCTTAGCGCTCGGGACCAGCTCTGGAAACACCTTC.